In its sample, the clone carrying this TCR beta chain ranks as medium-sized. Its antigen is undetermined. As for time point: sample taken at primary tumor resection. Using its own MiXCR run on the 5' RACE reads, TCRdb lists one record per CDR3 protein. The repertoire holds tens of thousands of distinct CDR3 sequences, with 15% to 20% as singletons. This sample is part of a study of spatial heterogeneity in lung cancer. Germline V gives CDR1 KGHSH, CDR2 LQKENI. The ends were cut back, 3 bases at V and 7 bases at J, with 15 bases in the middle. This CDR3 is built from 14 residues. Study outcomes and limitations: Higher tumor mutation counts went along with higher counts of expanded intratumoral alpha and beta TCRs.

This rearrangement joins TRBV18 to TRBJ1-1; possible D gene TRBD1, 6 bases. This clonotype was obtained from a female donor with early-stage non-small cell lung cancer. Specimen: lung tumor tissue, collected at surgery. CDR3 sequence reads: CASSPSGAHLEAFF. In DNA, the CDR3 is TGTGCCAGCTCACCCTCGGGGGCGCATCTTGAAGCTTTCTTT. Supplemented by reference TRBV18 and TRBJ1-1, the full variable domain reads NAGVMQNPRHLVRRRGQEARLRCSPMKGHSHVYWYRQLPEEGLKFMVYLQKENIIDESGMPKERFSAEFPKEGPSILRIQQVVRGDSAAYFCASSPSGAHLEAFFGQGTRLTVV.